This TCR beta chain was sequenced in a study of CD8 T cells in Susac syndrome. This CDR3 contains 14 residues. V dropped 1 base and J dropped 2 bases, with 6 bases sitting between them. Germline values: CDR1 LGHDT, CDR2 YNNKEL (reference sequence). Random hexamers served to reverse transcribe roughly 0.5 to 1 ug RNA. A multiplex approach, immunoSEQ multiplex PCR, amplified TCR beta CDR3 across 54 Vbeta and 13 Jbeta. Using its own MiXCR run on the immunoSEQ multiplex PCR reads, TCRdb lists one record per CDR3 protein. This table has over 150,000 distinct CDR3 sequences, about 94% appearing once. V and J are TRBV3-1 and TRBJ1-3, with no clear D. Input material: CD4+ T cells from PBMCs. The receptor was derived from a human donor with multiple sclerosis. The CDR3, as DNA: TGTGCCAGCAGCCAAGGGCCAACTGGAAACACCATATATTTT. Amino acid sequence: CASSQGPTGNTIYF.